This T cell receptor (beta chain) was observed in a study of neurological immune-mediated disorders (dated by TCRdb to between 2018 and 2021). Study-wide context: Among the 34 multiple sclerosis patients, relapsing-remitting MS was present in about 31 and secondary progressive MS was present in 3. The roughly 100 TCR-beta libraries included longitudinal samples, technical triplicates and paired sorted CD4+ and CD8+ T-cell subsets alongside PBMC samples. The cohort was made up of 68 subjects, consisting of around 15 HAM/TSP patients, some 34 multiple sclerosis patients and 20 or so healthy controls. The study compared peripheral blood TCR-beta repertoires of HTLV-I-associated myelopathy (HAM/TSP) patients, multiple sclerosis patients and healthy controls using UMI-based sequencing. Longitudinal HAM/TSP donors and healthy donors each had 3 time-points at intervals of about 3-45 months. Results the study describes overall, beyond this receptor: No association of the MS cluster with clinical or MRI features was observed, and the need for larger cohorts was stated by the authors. TCR clonal expansion was highest in HAM/TSP patients and lowest in MS patients, with MS patients falling below even healthy controls. No identical CDR3 amino acid sequences were found to be shared among expanded clones across subjects, suggesting that TCR-beta repertoires were private in all groups. In phylogenetic analysis, the repertoires of 18 of 34 MS patients grouped into a cluster of related CDR3 sequences, which suggests a possible signature at the repertoire level.

The table lists this clonotype with many counts. The antigen this receptor binds is unknown. No much larger clone is present one base from it, and per-base qualities are unavailable. In the paper's terms, the time point label means: longitudinal time-point 2. For the unsorted PBMC libraries, 2 million PBMCs were stored in RNAlater at -80 degrees C until RNA extraction and were used to generate the libraries. The multiple sclerosis patients were enrolled in a US clinical protocol that used magnetic resonance imaging to evaluate disease progression. Peripheral blood was subjected to Ficoll-Hypaque density gradient centrifugation to isolate PBMCs, which were then cryopreserved in liquid nitrogen. cDNA was synthesized by template-switch 5'RACE using a primer with a 10-nucleotide random unique molecular identifier that tagged each TCR transcript. Every sequencing run covered 15-18 subjects and yielded more than 160 million TCR-beta sequences. Total RNA was extracted with the RNeasy kit. The KAPA Real-time Library Amplification kit was used to amplify TCR-beta VDJ regions with primers targeting the TCR constant region and the 5'RACE anchor. A first PCR added sample indexes and Illumina adaptors, and a second PCR then raised library yield. After Ampure bead purification, the TCR product of roughly 650 bp was size-selected on a 2% E-gel SizeSelection system. Before pooling, library quality was assessed on a Bioanalyzer, concentration was determined with Qubit, and library quantification was performed with the Kapa Library Quantification kit. An Illumina HiSeq 2500 sequenced the libraries paired-end 2 x 150 bp. To increase sequence diversity, roughly 24-32% phiX was spiked into each library pool. In the source study's methods: Quality-filtered reads were processed with the UMI-based MiGEC pipeline, and over 85% of raw TCR sequences were removed by the MiGEC pipeline during error correction. IMGT germline references were used for aligning VDJ genes, and each clonotype was defined as a unique CDR3 amino acid sequence together with its V-J genes. Clonal expansion, Shannon diversity and CDR3 relatedness were evaluated with VDJtools (CalcPairwiseDistances, ClusterSamples), while phylogenetic trees were built in CLCbio workbench. Expanded clones were defined as having at least 8 unique UMIs, based on coefficient-of-variation modelling across technical triplicates. The public sequencing data were trimmed at Q25 with fastp and processed into clonotypes with MiXCR by TCRdb, which kept only in-frame beta chains. A single entry per CDR3 protein holds the most common genes and DNA from its merged rows. These V and J calls are TCRdb output, not the study's own analysis. The sample data list approximately 80,000 distinct CDR3 sequences, and almost 6% of these were observed just once. The biggest ten clones account for 7.9% of the sample.

The cysteine opens and the phenylalanine closes a CDR3 of 12 amino acids. The entry retains the CDR3 DNA only, 36 bases that are in frame from base 1. V is reduced by 4 bases and J by 5 bases, leaving a spacing of 7 bases between them. CDR1 and CDR2 were assigned from the germline V gene (reference sequence) as SGHKS and YYEKEE. Rearrangement joined TRBV5-5 to TRBJ1-5; the D gene is unclear. This clonotype was obtained from a woman in her sixties or seventies with multiple sclerosis. Sequences were obtained from PBMCs. The encoded CDR3 is CASSIQDQPQHF. The DNA reads TGTGCCAGCAGCATCCAGGATCAGCCCCAGCATTTT.